Shown below are 8 T cell receptor beta chains from a single sample sequenced in a study of OX40 agonist ivuxolimab in advanced cancers. Assay: immunoSEQ multiplex PCR; the TCRdb copy retains only in-frame clones and omits some. The table includes some 60,000 clones, about 86% detected once. Source: CD4+ or CD8+ T cells sorted from blood, taken in a trial of the OX40 agonist ivuxolimab. The receptors shown here come from an adult with an advanced solid tumor such as melanoma, head and neck, liver or kidney cancer.

The V and J genes are TRBV29-1 and TRBJ2-2, with 10 bases lining up with TRBD2. The CDR3 runs to 14 residues. Losses at the gene ends were 8 bases for V and 3 bases for J; bases not matched to a gene: 6. Germline-derived CDR1 and CDR2 are SQVTM and ANQGSEA. The CDR3 here is CSTKGLADTGELFF. The CDR3 DNA follows: TGCAGCACAAAAGGACTAGCGGACACCGGGGAGCTGTTTTTT.

This chain connects TRBV6-6 to TRBJ2-3, with 8 nucleotides matching TRBD2. Germline V gene lookup returns CDR1 MNHNY and CDR2 SVGAGI (reference sequence). The CDR3 is 14 amino acids. Trimming cost V 5 bases and J 2 bases; bases outside gene matches: 3. CDR3 region: CASSVAGPTDTQYF. In DNA form, the CDR3 reads TGTGCCAGCAGTGTAGCGGGGCCCACAGATACGCAGTATTTT.

The chain joins TRBV2 to TRBJ1-3, with no clear D. Trimming stripped 3 bases from V and 3 bases from J, with 12 bases between. The CDR3 length is 15 residues. CDR1 is SNHLY, CDR2 FYNNEI, per germline. For the CDR3, the DNA is TGTGCCAGCAGTGAGTCCTCGGGGTTTGGAAACACCATATATTTT. It encodes CASSESSGFGNTIYF.

The chain is built from TRBV5-1 and TRBJ2-5; a possible D gene is TRBD2 (6 bases). CDR3 size: 15 residues. Germline lookup yields CDR1 SGHRS and CDR2 YFSETQ. V dropped 0 bases and J dropped 0 bases, with 9 bases sitting between them. The DNA of the CDR3 is TGCGCCAGCAGCTTGGTGGAGGGGTACCAAGAGACCCAGTACTTC. This translates into CASSLVEGYQETQYF.

This clone was observed a single time. The CDR3 sequence is CASSFAGSSYEQYF. The CDR3 coding sequence is TGTGCCAGCAGTTTCGCCGGGTCCTCCTACGAGCAGTACTTC. The chain joins TRBV28 to TRBJ2-7, with D uncertain. The CDR3 sequence is 14 residues long. Germline CDR1 reads MDHEN; CDR2 reads SYDVKM. V was shortened by 3 bases and J by 0 bases, with 9 bases between the two germline ends.

This clone is categorized as medium-sized. This chain links TRBV6-5 with TRBJ2-1, with D perhaps matching TRBD1 (6 bases). The germline V gene has CDR1 MNHEY and CDR2 SVGAGI. The V gene lost 6 bases and the J gene lost 12 bases, with 21 bases spanning the gap. This CDR3 region has 14 residues. The chain's CDR3 is CASRSALQGRAQFF. The CDR3, as DNA: TGTGCCAGCAGATCAGCCCTACAGGGAAGGGCGCAGTTCTTC.

V usage is TRBV29-1 and J usage is TRBJ1-1, with 11 bases fitting TRBD1. This CDR3 region has 15 residues. The V segment lost 7 bases and the J segment 4 bases; nucleotides outside the gene matches: 11. CDR1 and CDR2 (germline): SQVTM, ANQGSEA. CDR3 loop: CSARPGTGGVTEAFF. CDR3 bases: TGCAGCGCCCGTCCCGGGACAGGGGGGGTCACTGAAGCTTTCTTT.

The V and J genes are TRBV4-3 and TRBJ2-7; a weak D match, TRBD2 (6 bases). The CDR3 extends over 15 amino acids. Trimming took 2 bases from V and 0 from J, leaving 11 bases between them. The V gene's germline CDR1 is LGHNA and CDR2 YSLEER. The CDR3 sequence is CASSQRAGSSYEQYF. CDR3 in DNA: TGCGCCAGCAGCCAAAGGGCCGGGAGCTCCTACGAGCAGTACTTC.